This T cell receptor (beta chain) was recovered during a study of T cells in narcolepsy. Study conclusions and caveats: Same-patient CSF and blood CD4+ T cell clonotypes included HCRT-specific and TRIB2-specific autoreactive ones.

As for this clone: As yet, its antigen is unknown.

Profiled with immunoSEQ multiplex PCR; TCRdb holds only in-frame clones, not every one. Altogether more than 10,000 clones are present, around 75% being singletons, with the ten largest covering 22%. This receptor was obtained from a human donor with narcolepsy. The sequenced sample consisted of CD45RA- memory CD8+ T cells from PBMCs.

DNA of the CDR3: TGTGCCAGCAGGCCGGGAGAGGGATTTAGCTCCTACGAGCAGTACTTC. Its translation is CASRPGEGFSSYEQYF. The J gene is TRBJ2-7, the V gene TRBV5-6; D perhaps matches TRBD2 (6 bases). The CDR3 runs 16 residues. Germline CDR1 and CDR2: SGHDT and YYEEEE. Trimming took 5 bases from V and 0 from J, leaving 18 bases between them.